The 13 T cell receptor beta chains below all came from one sample that was sequenced in a study of beta chain features in type 1 diabetes. Their specific antigens are unknown. Study-level findings and limits: Shorter TCRB CDR3s, moderately but significantly so, marked every one of the four CD4+ subsets in Type 1 diabetes patients.

cDNA synthesis used the whole RNA isolate, giving expressed TCRB sequences. Generated by immunoSEQ multiplex PCR, the TCRdb table keeps only in-frame clones and is missing some. The sample holds 53,000 or so clones, about 64% seen once. Sequencing input: stem cell memory CD4+ T cells from blood. The receptor source for this set is a woman under 40 with type 1 diabetes.

This chain connects TRBV14 to TRBJ1-1; D is perhaps TRBD1 (5 bases). Germline CDR1 SGHDN, CDR2 FVKESK. The CDR3 loop spans 17 amino acids. Trimming took 0 bases from V and 5 from J, leaving 19 bases between them. The CDR3 region has the DNA TGTGCCAGCAGCCAAGAATTTTTAGTGGCAGGGCGGACTGAAGCTTTCTTT. Translating it yields CASSQEFLVAGRTEAFF.

The rearrangement links TRBV11-2 to TRBJ1-1, with D unclear. V was cut by 1 base and J by 11 bases, with 14 bases left in between. This CDR3 is built from 13 residues. Germline V gives CDR1 SGHAT, CDR2 FQNNGV. The CDR3, as DNA: TGTGCCAGCAGCTTAGGGGTAACACTAGGGGCTTTCTTT. It codes for CASSLGVTLGAFF.

This chain uses TRBV19 with TRBJ2-1, with D possibly being TRBD1 (7 bases). The CDR3 has 16 residues. V lost 5 bases, J lost 4 bases, and 18 bases lay in between. Germline V lookup: CDR1 LNHDA, CDR2 SQIVND (reference sequence). The CDR3 nucleotides are TGTGCCAGTAGTGTCTCGCTTGCAGGGGGGTACAATGAGCAGTTCTTC. Its protein is CASSVSLAGGYNEQFF.

DNA for the CDR3: TGCGCCAGCAGTCAATCGCCAGGTCCCCCCTCGAACACTGAAGCTTTCTTT. Its protein is CASSQSPGPPSNTEAFF. This chain connects TRBV23-1 to TRBJ1-1; D not certain. TRBV23-1 is designated an ORF whose function remains uncertain. V was clipped by 0 bases and J by 1 base, with 15 bases between them. The CDR3 spans 17 residues.

This clone showed up just a few times. The gene calls are TRBV27 and TRBJ2-1; unclear D gene. The CDR3 spans 15 residues. CDR1 and CDR2 from the germline V gene are MNHEY and SMNVEV (reference sequence). V gave up 4 bases and J gave up 0 bases, with 10 bases separating them. The CDR3 here is CASSSAASSYNEQFF. Here the CDR3 DNA reads TGTGCCAGCAGTTCGGCCGCTAGCTCCTACAATGAGCAGTTCTTC.

This clone has more than one count but fewer than ten. The V gene is TRBV10-3, the J gene TRBJ2-1; the match to TRBD1 covers 7 bases. There are 15 residues in the CDR3. The junction had 6 bases not matched to a gene; V was cut back by 3 bases and J by 4 bases. Germline V lookup: CDR1 ENHRY, CDR2 SYGVKD. The CDR3 nucleotides are TGTGCCATCAGTGACCGACAGGGAGATTACAATGAGCAGTTCTTC. It translates to CAISDRQGDYNEQFF.

The chain carries TRBV18 and TRBJ2-5; D unresolved. CDR1 KGHSH and CDR2 LQKENI come from the germline V gene. V was cut by 1 base and J by 5 bases, with 14 bases left in between. The CDR3 is made up of 15 amino acids. CDR3 DNA sequence: TGTGCCAGCTCACCACGAGGCCCAGATCAGGAGACCCAGTACTTC. This gives the protein CASSPRGPDQETQYF.

V is TRBV7-9 and J is TRBJ1-2, with 8 bases that match TRBD1. Unmatched junction bases numbered 9, after V lost 4 bases and J lost 5 bases. The germline V gene has CDR1 SEHNR and CDR2 FQNEAQ (reference sequence). CDR3 length: 15 residues. In nucleotides, the CDR3 is TGTGCCAGCAGCTCGGGACAGGTCTCGCGATATGGCTACACCTTC. Protein product: CASSSGQVSRYGYTF.

This clone was seen more than once but under ten times. V gene TRBV5-4 combines with J gene TRBJ2-5, with 9 bases matching TRBD2. This CDR3 contains 15 residues. Trimming took 4 bases from V and 2 from J; bases not matched to a gene: 6. Germline CDR1 SGHNT, CDR2 YYREEE (reference sequence). The CDR3 protein is CASSMSGRRQETQYF. The CDR3 nucleotides read TGTGCCAGCAGCATGAGCGGGAGGAGGCAAGAGACCCAGTACTTC.

The rearrangement links TRBV4-1 to TRBJ1-1; TRBD1 might be the D (5 bases). Germline CDR1 and CDR2: MGHRA and YSYEKL. There are 14 residues in the CDR3. V was pared by 4 bases and J by 3 bases, with 12 bases between. In DNA, the CDR3 is TGCGCCAGCAGCCTTAGGGCGGGGGACACTGAAGCTTTCTTT. Amino acid sequence: CASSLRAGDTEAFF.

A few counts support this clone. The chain has TRBV9 and TRBJ2-2, with a weak D call TRBD2 (5 bases). Deletions cut 0 bases from V and 1 base from J, with 7 bases between. Germline CDR1 is SGDLS and CDR2 is YYNGEE. There are 15 residues in the CDR3. The CDR3 is CASSVVGGNTGELFF. CDR3 nucleotides: TGTGCCAGCAGCGTAGTAGGAGGGAACACCGGGGAGCTGTTTTTT. Full variable domain (remainder filled in from reference TRBV9 and TRBJ2-2): DSGVTQTPKHLITATGQRVTLRCSPRSGDLSVYWYQQSLDQGLQFLIQYYNGEERAKGNILERFSAQQFPDLHSELNLSSLELGDSALYFCASSVVGGNTGELFFGEGSRLTVL.

This clone was seen more than once but under ten times. The J gene is TRBJ2-3, the V gene TRBV9; maybe TRBD2 (7 bases). From germline, CDR1 is SGDLS and CDR2 YYNGEE. CDR3 length: 17 residues. V lost 7 bases to trimming and J lost 2 bases, with 23 bases between them. This chain's CDR3 is CASSVLGGDPFTDTQYF. The CDR3 bases are TGTGCCAGCTCAGTTCTAGGGGGGGATCCGTTCACAGATACGCAGTATTTT.

V is TRBV5-1 and J is TRBJ2-5; the D gene is possibly TRBD2 (5 bases). V was clipped by 2 bases and J by 0 bases, with 11 bases between them. The CDR3 runs to 15 residues. The germline V gene encodes CDR1 SGHRS and CDR2 YFSETQ. The CDR3 protein is CASSLMTDYQETQYF. For the CDR3, the DNA is TGCGCCAGCAGCTTAATGACGGACTACCAAGAGACCCAGTACTTC.